This TCR beta chain derives from a study of blood T cell repertoires in COVID-19. Using immunoSEQ multiplex PCR, the repertoire was profiled, and TCRdb retains in-frame clones only, with some absent. The repertoire includes roughly 170,000 clones, about 90% of them detected once, and less than 25% sits in the top ten. V was shortened by 2 bases and J by 4 bases, with 9 bases between the two germline ends. The length of the CDR3 is 14 residues. Germline-derived CDR1 and CDR2 are MNHEY and SVGAGI. The clonotype was recovered from a man aged 70-80 years with active or convalescent COVID-19. The sample taken for sequencing was peripheral blood. The chain employs TRBV6-5 and TRBJ1-3, with D possibly being TRBD1 (6 bases). The CDR3 sequence: CASSYTGQGNTIYF. In DNA, the CDR3 is TGTGCCAGCAGTTACACAGGGCAAGGAAACACCATATATTTT.